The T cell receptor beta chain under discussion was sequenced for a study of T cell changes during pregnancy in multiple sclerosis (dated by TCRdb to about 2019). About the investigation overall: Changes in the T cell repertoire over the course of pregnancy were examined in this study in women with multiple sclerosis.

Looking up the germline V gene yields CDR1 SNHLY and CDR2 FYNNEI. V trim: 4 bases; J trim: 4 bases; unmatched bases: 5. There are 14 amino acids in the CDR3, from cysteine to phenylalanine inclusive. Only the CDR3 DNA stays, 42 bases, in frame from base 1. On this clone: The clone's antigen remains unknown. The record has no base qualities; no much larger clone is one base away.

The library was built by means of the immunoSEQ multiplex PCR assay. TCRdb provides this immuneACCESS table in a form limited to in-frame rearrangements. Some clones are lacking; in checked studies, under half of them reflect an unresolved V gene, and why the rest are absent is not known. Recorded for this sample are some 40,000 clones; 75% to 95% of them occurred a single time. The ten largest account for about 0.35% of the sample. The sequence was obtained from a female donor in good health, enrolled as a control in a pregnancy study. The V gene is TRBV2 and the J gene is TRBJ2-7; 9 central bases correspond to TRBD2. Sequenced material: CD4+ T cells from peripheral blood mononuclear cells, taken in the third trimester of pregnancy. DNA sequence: TGTGCCAGCAGTGTGGTTCTAGCGGGGTACGAGCAGTACTTC. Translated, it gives CASSVVLAGYEQYF.